The clone carrying this TCR beta chain was recorded at least ten times. Its antigen is not known. CDR1 is ENHRY and CDR2 is SYGVKD in the germline V gene. The V and J ends lost 6 bases and 7 bases, in that order; junction bases with no gene match: 4. This CDR3 spans 14 amino acids. The data belong to a study of T cells after yellow fever vaccination. Overall study: With SMART-Seq v4 Ultra Low Input, the fractions containing low cell numbers were prepared.

The study, taken as a whole, reports: The study re-detected most primary-vaccination clones after the booster (approximately 97% CD4, 88% CD8).

5'RACE template switching generated TCR cDNA, adding a universal primer site and UMIs. Using its own MiXCR run on the 5' RACE reads, TCRdb lists one record per CDR3 protein. The sample lists a few hundred thousand distinct CDR3 sequences, 17% seen once, with around 16% in the top ten. The V gene is TRBV10-3, the J gene TRBJ1-5; TRBD1 matches 12 bases. The sequencing used PBMCs, collected 5 to 6 days after the first yellow fever vaccination. The receptor's source is a man younger than 35 who received the YFV17D yellow fever vaccine. This CDR3 is CAIRNGTGGQPQHF. The DNA of the CDR3 is TGTGCCATCAGGAACGGGACAGGGGGCCAGCCCCAGCATTTT.